These T cell receptor beta chains were read from a single sample in a study of shared clonotypes between healthy human individuals. Clones were read by immunoSEQ multiplex PCR, and TCRdb kept only the in-frame ones, dropping some. The data hold about 2.3 million clones, with 85% to 95% observed a single time. Source material: naive CD4+ T cells from PBMCs. The receptor source for this set is a young man in good health. Some clones in this sample may be carry-over from other donors' samples. The CDR3 runs from the conserved cysteine through the conserved F or W. Fields, in order: J gene, clone size, D gene, V gene, CDR3 protein, CDR3 DNA. A D gene is named only where the DNA matches it firmly. Rows may omit the clone size; those that give it use once, few, many or a size class.

>TRBJ2-1|NA|NA|TRBV6-6
CASSYGVYNEQFF
TGTGCCAGCAGTTACGGGGTATACAATGAGCAGTTCTTC
>TRBJ1-2|NA|TRBD1|TRBV5-6
CASSIPGQERYGYTF
TGTGCCAGCAGCATTCCGGGACAGGAAAGATATGGCTACACCTTC
>TRBJ2-1|NA|NA|TRBV4-2
CASSQEENNNNEQFF
TGTGCCAGCAGCCAAGAGGAGAACAACAACAATGAGCAGTTCTTC
>TRBJ2-1|NA|NA|TRBV5-1
CASSLVPGRENEQFF
TGCGCCAGCAGCTTGGTCCCCGGGAGAGAGAATGAGCAGTTCTTC
>TRBJ2-1|NA|NA|TRBV6-4
CASSGSSYNEQFF
TGTGCCAGCAGTGGGAGCTCCTACAATGAGCAGTTCTTC
>TRBJ2-4|NA|NA|TRBV5-1
CASSSLGAKNIQYF
TGCGCCAGCAGCTCCCTGGGGGCCAAAAACATTCAGTACTTC
>TRBJ2-1|NA|TRBD2|TRBV5-4
CASSLSEASGRARVPFF
TGTGCCAGCAGCTTGAGTGAGGCTAGCGGGAGGGCCCGGGTTCCGTTCTTC
>TRBJ1-1|NA|NA|TRBV7-3
CASSLTTGTNTEAFF
TGTGCCAGCAGCTTAACGACAGGCACTAACACTGAAGCTTTCTTT
>TRBJ1-5|NA|NA|TRBV4-2
CASSQDGRPNQPQHF
TGTGCCAGCAGCCAAGACGGCAGGCCCAATCAGCCCCAGCATTTT
>TRBJ2-7|NA|NA|TRBV2
CASASGHEQYF
TGTGCCAGCGCCTCCGGACACGAGCAGTACTTC
>TRBJ1-5|few|TRBD1|TRBV19
CASRDRGNQPQHF
TGTGCCAGTAGGGACAGGGGGAATCAGCCCCAGCATTTT
>TRBJ2-7|NA|NA|TRBV5-6
CASSPKPGDEQYF
TGTGCCAGCAGCCCAAAACCTGGGGACGAGCAGTACTTC
>TRBJ1-5|NA|NA|TRBV28
CASSPGRSNQPQHF
TGTGCCAGCAGCCCGGGCAGGAGCAATCAGCCCCAGCATTTT
>TRBJ2-5|NA|NA|TRBV5-1
CASRIGSILQETQYF
TGCGCCAGCAGAATCGGTAGCATCCTTCAAGAGACCCAGTACTTC
>TRBJ2-1|NA|TRBD2|TRBV10-1
CASSGFAGGEQFF
TGCGCCAGCAGTGGGTTTGCGGGAGGTGAGCAGTTCTTC
>TRBJ2-7|NA|TRBD1|TRBV7-2
CASSLAPGRGSSYEQYF
TGTGCCAGCAGCTTAGCGCCGGGCAGGGGGAGCTCCTACGAGCAGTACTTC
>TRBJ1-2|NA|TRBD1|TRBV19
CASSPWQGARSYGYTF
TGTGCCAGTAGTCCCTGGCAGGGGGCCCGATCCTATGGCTACACCTTC
>TRBJ1-3|NA|TRBD1|TRBV5-6
CASSLPWDRAGNTIYF
TGTGCCAGCAGCTTGCCTTGGGACAGGGCTGGAAACACCATATATTTT
>TRBJ2-7|NA|TRBD2|TRBV7-8
CASSLRFSRGDTYEQYF
TGTGCCAGCAGCTTAAGATTCTCGCGGGGGGACACCTACGAGCAGTACTTC
>TRBJ2-1|NA|TRBD2|TRBV4-3
CASSRSIAGGDNNEQFF
TGCGCCAGCAGCCGATCCATAGCGGGAGGCGATAACAATGAGCAGTTCTTC
>TRBJ2-3|NA|TRBD2|TRBV10-3
CAISEQLRGSGTDTQYF
TGTGCCATCAGTGAGCAATTGCGCGGGAGCGGCACAGATACGCAGTATTTT
>TRBJ2-2|NA|TRBD2|TRBV14
CASSRRRLAGGGTGELFF
TGTGCCAGCAGCCGCAGAAGGCTAGCGGGAGGCGGGACCGGGGAGCTGTTTTTT
>TRBJ2-5|NA|TRBD1|TRBV5-4
CASSLADREETQYF
TGTGCCAGCAGCTTGGCCGACAGGGAAGAGACCCAGTACTTC
>TRBJ2-3|NA|NA|TRBV25-1
CASSELTSGTDTQYF
TGTGCCAGCAGTGAATTAACGAGCGGGACAGATACGCAGTATTTT
>TRBJ1-1|NA|TRBD1|TRBV18
CASSPPGGFEAFF
TGTGCCAGCTCACCCCCAGGGGGCTTTGAAGCTTTCTTT
>TRBJ2-1|NA|TRBD1|TRBV5-4
CASSAGTGVYNEQFF
TGTGCCAGCAGCGCGGGGACAGGGGTCTACAATGAGCAGTTCTTC
>TRBJ1-1|NA|NA|TRBV5-1
CASSSGRDTEAFF
TGCGCCAGCAGCTCCGGCAGGGACACTGAAGCTTTCTTT
>TRBJ2-2|NA|NA|TRBV5-6
CASSLTGPGSVAGELFF
TGTGCCAGCAGCTTAACTGGGCCAGGGAGTGTGGCCGGGGAGCTGTTTTTT
>TRBJ2-5|NA|TRBD2|TRBV18
CASSPQVAGVETQYF
TGTGCCAGCTCACCACAGGTAGCGGGAGTAGAGACCCAGTACTTC
>TRBJ2-5|once|NA|TRBV19
CASSSASWQETQYF
TGTGCCAGTAGTTCGGCAAGTTGGCAAGAGACCCAGTACTTC
>TRBJ1-5|NA|TRBD1|TRBV7-2
CASSPGQGYSPQHF
TGTGCCAGCAGCCCGGGACAGGGGTACTCGCCCCAGCATTTT
>TRBJ2-6|NA|NA|TRBV18
CASSPQVSGANVLTF
TGTGCCAGCTCACCACAGGTCTCTGGGGCCAACGTCCTGACTTTC
>TRBJ2-3|once|NA|TRBV7-9
CASSSIGTDTQYF
TGTGCCAGCAGCTCAATCGGAACAGATACGCAGTATTTT
>TRBJ2-7|NA|TRBD2|TRBV2
CASLLAGVYEQYF
TGTGCCAGCCTACTAGCGGGAGTCTACGAGCAGTACTTC
>TRBJ2-3|NA|NA|TRBV11-3
CASSPSQVADTQYF
TGTGCCAGCAGCCCCAGTCAAGTGGCAGATACGCAGTATTTT
>TRBJ1-3|NA|NA|TRBV7-3
CASSLGGRGSGNTIYF
TGTGCCAGCAGCTTAGGAGGGAGGGGATCTGGAAACACCATATATTTT
>TRBJ2-1|once|TRBD1|TRBV7-9
CASSSPRDSHNEQFF
TGTGCCAGCAGCTCCCCCCGGGACAGTCACAATGAGCAGTTCTTC
>TRBJ2-7|NA|TRBD2|TRBV18
CASSPRVGLAGDEQYF
TGTGCCAGCTCACCACGGGTAGGACTAGCGGGGGACGAGCAGTACTTC
>TRBJ2-1|once|TRBD2|TRBV13
CASSSLGGREFF
TGTGCCAGCAGTTCGTTGGGAGGGAGGGAGTTCTTC